This note documents a single TCR beta chain sequence. The antigen is undetermined. TCRdb's table, derived via immunoSEQ multiplex PCR, lists solely in-frame clones and lacks some. The sample carries about 350,000 clones, 80% to 90% recorded once. The entry originates in a study of Ad26.COV2.S vaccination and SARS-CoV-2 variants. About the study: Into the muscle, Ad26.COV2.S was dosed once or twice, 56 days apart. Study results and caveats: In vaccinated individuals, spike-specific CD8+ and CD4+ T cell responses reportedly displayed substantial breadth.

Described treatment: some 20 received Ad26.COV2.S at low or high dose, single or two shots; several received placebo; per-sample allocation not given. Day 63 after the first vaccine or placebo injection was the time point for sampling. The CDR3 length is 16 residues. Trimming cost V 5 bases and J 2 bases, with 16 bases left between them. The V gene's germline CDR1 is MNHEY and CDR2 SMNVEV (reference sequence). The chain has TRBV27 and TRBJ1-5, with TRBD1 as a possible D gene (5 bases). This sequence originates from a person aged 18-60 years who received the Ad26.COV2.S COVID-19 vaccine or a placebo. Sequenced material: peripheral blood, taken in a trial of Ad26.COV2.S vaccine versus placebo. CDR3: CASSPAGDLGNQPQHF. The CDR3 DNA reads TGTGCCAGCAGTCCAGCCGGGGACCTGGGCAATCAGCCCCAGCATTTT.